This entry concerns a single T cell receptor beta chain. This sample was taken from a study of T cell responses to AZD1222 COVID-19 vaccine. Study in general: Second-dose schedules of about 4 or about 12 weeks were combined.

Germline assignment: CDR1 SGHAT and CDR2 FQNNGV. CDR3 length: 16 amino acids. Trimming removed 6 bases at V and 3 bases at J, with 20 bases between. Sequenced by immunoSEQ multiplex PCR; TCRdb stores in-frame clones only, minus some. The data hold 86,000 or so clones, with under 95% observed a single time. Sequences were derived from peripheral blood, sampled on day 0 of AZD1222 vaccination. The sequence came from an adult in good health. The chain couples TRBV11-2 to TRBJ1-2, with D hard to call. CDR3 region: CASRAIRVLEDYGYTF. The CDR3 DNA reads as TGTGCCAGCAGAGCGATTCGGGTCCTCGAGGACTATGGCTACACCTTC.